This TCR beta chain was identified during a study of response to subunit inactivated influenza vaccine. In its sample, this clonotype was seen a few times. The V and J ends lost 2 bases and 8 bases, in that order; junction bases with no gene match: 6. The germline V gene encodes CDR1 MNHEY and CDR2 SVGEGT. This CDR3 spans 15 amino acids. TCRdb analysed the RT-PCR reads with MiXCR anew, one entry per CDR3 protein. The sample consists of more than 600,000 distinct CDR3 sequences, around 18% of them appearing once. The chain combines TRBV6-2 or TRBV6-3 with TRBJ2-1; TRBD1 matches 10 bases. The origin of this receptor is a man in his fifties who received an inactivated influenza vaccine. The material sequenced was PBMCs from blood, taken 5 days after vaccination. CDR3 amino acids: CASSYRRTGGYEQFF. The CDR3, as DNA: TGTGCCAGCAGTTACCGCCGGACAGGGGGGTATGAGCAGTTCTTC.